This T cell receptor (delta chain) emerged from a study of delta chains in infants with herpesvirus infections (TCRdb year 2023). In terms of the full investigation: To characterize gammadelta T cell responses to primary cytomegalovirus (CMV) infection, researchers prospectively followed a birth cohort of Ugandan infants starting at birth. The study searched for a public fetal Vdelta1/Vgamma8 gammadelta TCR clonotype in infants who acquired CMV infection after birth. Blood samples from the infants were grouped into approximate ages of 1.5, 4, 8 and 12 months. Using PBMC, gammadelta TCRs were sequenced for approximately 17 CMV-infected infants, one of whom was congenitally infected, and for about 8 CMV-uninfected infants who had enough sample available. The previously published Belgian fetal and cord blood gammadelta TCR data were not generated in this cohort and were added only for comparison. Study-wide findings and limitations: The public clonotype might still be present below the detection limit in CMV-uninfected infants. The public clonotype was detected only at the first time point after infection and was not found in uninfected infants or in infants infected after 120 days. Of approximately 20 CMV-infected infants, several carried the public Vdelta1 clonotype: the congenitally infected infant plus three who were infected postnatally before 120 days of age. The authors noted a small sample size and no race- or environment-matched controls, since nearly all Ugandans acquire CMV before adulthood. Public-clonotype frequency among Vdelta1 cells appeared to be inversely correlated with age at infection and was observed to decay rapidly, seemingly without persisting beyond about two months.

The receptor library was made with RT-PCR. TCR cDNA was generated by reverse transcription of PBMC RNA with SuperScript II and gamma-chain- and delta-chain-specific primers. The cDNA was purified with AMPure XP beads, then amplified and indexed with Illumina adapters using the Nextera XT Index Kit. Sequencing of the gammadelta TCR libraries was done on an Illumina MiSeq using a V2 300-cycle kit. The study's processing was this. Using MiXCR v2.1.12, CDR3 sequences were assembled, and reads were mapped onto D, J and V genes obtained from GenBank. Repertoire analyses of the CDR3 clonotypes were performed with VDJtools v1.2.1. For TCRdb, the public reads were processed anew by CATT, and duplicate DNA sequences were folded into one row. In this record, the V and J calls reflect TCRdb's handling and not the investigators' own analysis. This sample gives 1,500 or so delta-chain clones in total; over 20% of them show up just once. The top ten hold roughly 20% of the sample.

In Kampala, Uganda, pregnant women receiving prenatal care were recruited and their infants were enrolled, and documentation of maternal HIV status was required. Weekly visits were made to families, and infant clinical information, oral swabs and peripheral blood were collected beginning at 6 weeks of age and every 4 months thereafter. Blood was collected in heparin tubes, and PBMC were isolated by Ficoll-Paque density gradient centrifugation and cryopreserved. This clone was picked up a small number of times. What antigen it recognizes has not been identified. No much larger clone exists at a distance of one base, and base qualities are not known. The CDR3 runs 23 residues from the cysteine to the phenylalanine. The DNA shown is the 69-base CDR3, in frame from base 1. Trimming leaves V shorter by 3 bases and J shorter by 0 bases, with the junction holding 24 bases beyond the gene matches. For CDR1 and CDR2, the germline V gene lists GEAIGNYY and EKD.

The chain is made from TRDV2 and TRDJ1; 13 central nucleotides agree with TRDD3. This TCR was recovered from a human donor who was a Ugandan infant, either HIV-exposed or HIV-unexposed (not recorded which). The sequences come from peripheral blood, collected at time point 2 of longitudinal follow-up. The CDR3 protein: CACDPLRAINWGIRGRYTDKLIF. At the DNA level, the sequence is TGTGCCTGTGACCCCCTGCGAGCCATCAACTGGGGGATACGCGGTAGGTACACCGATAAACTCATCTTT.